This T cell receptor (beta chain) was identified during a study of beta chain features in type 1 diabetes. This clone came up a few times. There are 13 residues in the CDR3. Trimming pared 4 bases from V and 11 bases from J, leaving 16 bases between. Germline CDR1 and CDR2: SGHVS and FQNEAQ. The authors reverse transcribed all of the isolated RNA, so sequencing captured expressed TCRB transcripts. Only in-frame clones appear in the TCRdb table, and some are missing; sequencing was by immunoSEQ multiplex PCR. This table holds about 320,000 clones, 11% to 15% found once. The sample comprised central memory CD4+ T cells from blood. The clonotype originates from a man aged 30-40 years in good health. The V gene is TRBV7-8, the J gene TRBJ2-3, with a tentative D call TRBD1 (8 bases). CDR3 nucleotide sequence: TGTGCCAGCAGCTGGGACAGGCCGGGAGGGCAGTATTTT. Amino acid sequence: CASSWDRPGGQYF.